What follows is one T cell receptor (beta chain) and its context. The antigen remains undetermined. CDR3 size: 12 residues. The source of the sample is a study of monozygotic twins with inflammatory bowel disease. Template-switch reactions added UMIs with a 6-nucleotide sample barcode. TCRdb re-analyzed the 5' RACE reads; it lists each CDR3 protein once, without DNA. Recorded for this sample: a few hundred thousand distinct CDR3 sequences. Study observations and caveats: The study found lower TCRbeta diversity (inverse Simpson) in IBD patients than in healthy co-twins. Concordance status among twins (concordant versus discordant) showed no link to repertoire similarity, possibly from limited power.

This TCR derives from a human donor with ulcerative colitis or Crohn's disease, or a healthy co-twin of an affected twin (not recorded which). What was sequenced was blood. This chain connects TRBV12-3 or TRBV12-4 to TRBJ1-2; TCRdb gives TRBD1 as the D gene, but with no DNA this cannot be confirmed. The chain's CDR3 is CASSLDRGGYTF.